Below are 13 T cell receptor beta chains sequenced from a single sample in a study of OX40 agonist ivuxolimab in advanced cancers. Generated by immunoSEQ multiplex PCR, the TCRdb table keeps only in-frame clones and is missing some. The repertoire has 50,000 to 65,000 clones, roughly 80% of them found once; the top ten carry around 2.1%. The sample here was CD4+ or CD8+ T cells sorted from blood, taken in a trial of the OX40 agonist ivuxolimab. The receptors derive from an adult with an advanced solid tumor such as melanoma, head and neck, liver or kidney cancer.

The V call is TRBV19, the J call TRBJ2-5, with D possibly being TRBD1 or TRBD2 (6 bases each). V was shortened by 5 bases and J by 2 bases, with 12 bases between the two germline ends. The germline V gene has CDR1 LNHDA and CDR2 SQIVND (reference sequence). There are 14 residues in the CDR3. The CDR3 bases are TGTGCCAGTAGTGTAGGGGGAGGACAAGAGACCCAGTACTTC. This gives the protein CASSVGGGQETQYF.

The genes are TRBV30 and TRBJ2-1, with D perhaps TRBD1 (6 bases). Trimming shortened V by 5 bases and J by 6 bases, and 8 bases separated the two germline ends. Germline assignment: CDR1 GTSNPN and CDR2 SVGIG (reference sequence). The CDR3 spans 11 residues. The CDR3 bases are TGTGCCTGGCAGACAGGCAATGAGCAGTTCTTC. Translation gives CAWQTGNEQFF.

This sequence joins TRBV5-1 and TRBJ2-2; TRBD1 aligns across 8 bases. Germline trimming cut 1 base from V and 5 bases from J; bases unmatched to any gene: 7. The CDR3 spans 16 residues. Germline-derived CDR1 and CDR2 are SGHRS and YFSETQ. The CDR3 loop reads CASSLTRQGSTGELFF. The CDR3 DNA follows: TGCGCCAGCAGCTTGACTCGACAGGGGAGTACCGGGGAGCTGTTTTTT.

CDR3 residues: CASSFDRSGTQYF. CDR3 coding DNA: TGTGCCAGCAGTTTCGACAGAAGCGGGACCCAGTACTTC. The gene calls are TRBV27 and TRBJ2-5; D is tentatively TRBD1 or TRBD2 (5 bases each). The CDR3 has 13 residues. The V end was cut by 3 bases, the J end by 7 bases, with 12 bases between. Per the germline V gene, CDR1 is MNHEY and CDR2 is SMNVEV (reference sequence).

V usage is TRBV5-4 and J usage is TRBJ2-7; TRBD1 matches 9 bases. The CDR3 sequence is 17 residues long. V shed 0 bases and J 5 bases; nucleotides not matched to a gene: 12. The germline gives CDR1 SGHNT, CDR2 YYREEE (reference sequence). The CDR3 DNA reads TGTGCCAGCAGCTTGGGGGCACCGGGACAGGGTTTCAACGAGCAGTACTTC. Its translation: CASSLGAPGQGFNEQYF. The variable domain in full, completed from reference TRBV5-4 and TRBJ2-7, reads ETGVTQSPTHLIKTRGQQVTLRCSSQSGHNTVSWYQQALGQGPQFIFQYYREEENGRGNFPPRFSGLQFPNYSSELNVNALELDDSALYLCASSLGAPGQGFNEQYFGPGTRLTVT.

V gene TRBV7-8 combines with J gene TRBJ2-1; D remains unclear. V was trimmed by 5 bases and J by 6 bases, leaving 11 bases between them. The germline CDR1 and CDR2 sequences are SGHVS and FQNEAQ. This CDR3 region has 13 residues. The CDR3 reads CASSPRVSNEQFF. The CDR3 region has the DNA TGTGCCAGCAGCCCTCGGGTCAGCAATGAGCAGTTCTTC.

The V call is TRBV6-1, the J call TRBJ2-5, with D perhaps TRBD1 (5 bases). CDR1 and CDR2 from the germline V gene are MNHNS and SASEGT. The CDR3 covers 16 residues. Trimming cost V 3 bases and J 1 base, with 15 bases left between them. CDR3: CASSEGQGSIQETQYF. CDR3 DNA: TGTGCCAGCAGTGAGGGCCAGGGATCCATCCAAGAGACCCAGTACTTC.

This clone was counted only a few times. CDR3 sequence: CASSPAGGEETQYF. CDR3 nucleotide sequence: TGTGCCAGCAGCCCGGCGGGAGGGGAAGAGACCCAGTACTTC. This chain connects TRBV28 to TRBJ2-5; 9 bases are shared with TRBD2. The junction had 5 bases not matched to a gene; V was cut back by 6 bases and J by 3 bases. This CDR3 is built from 14 residues. The germline CDR1 and CDR2 sequences are MDHEN and SYDVKM.

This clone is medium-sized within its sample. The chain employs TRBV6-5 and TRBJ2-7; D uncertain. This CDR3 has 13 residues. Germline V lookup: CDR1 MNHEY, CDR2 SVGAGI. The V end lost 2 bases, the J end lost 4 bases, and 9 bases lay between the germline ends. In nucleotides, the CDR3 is TGTGCCAGCAGTTACCAACCCTCTTACGAGCAGTACTTC. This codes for CASSYQPSYEQYF.

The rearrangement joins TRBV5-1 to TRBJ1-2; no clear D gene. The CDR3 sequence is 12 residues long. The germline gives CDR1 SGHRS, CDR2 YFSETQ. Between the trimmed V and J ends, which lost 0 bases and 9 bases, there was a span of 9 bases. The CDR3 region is CASSLGRGSYTF. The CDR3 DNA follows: TGCGCCAGCAGCTTGGGCCGCGGGAGCTACACCTTC.

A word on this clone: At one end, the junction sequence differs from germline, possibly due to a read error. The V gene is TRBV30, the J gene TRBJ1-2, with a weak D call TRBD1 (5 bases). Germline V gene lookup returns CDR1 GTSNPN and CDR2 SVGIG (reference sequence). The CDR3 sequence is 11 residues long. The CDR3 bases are TGTGCCTGGAGCTGGGACTCAGGAAGCTCCTTC. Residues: CAWSWDSGSSF. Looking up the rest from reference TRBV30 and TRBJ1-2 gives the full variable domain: SQTIHQWPATLVQPVGSPLSLECTVEGTSNPNLYWYRQAAGRGLQLLFYSVGIGQISSEVPQNLSASRPQDRQFILSSKKLLLSDSGFYLCAWSWDSGSSFGSGTRLTVV.

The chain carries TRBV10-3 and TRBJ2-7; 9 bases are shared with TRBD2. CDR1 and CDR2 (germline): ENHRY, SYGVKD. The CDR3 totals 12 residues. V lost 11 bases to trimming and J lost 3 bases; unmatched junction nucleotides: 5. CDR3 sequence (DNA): TGTGCCGTATCTAGCGGGGACTACGAGCAGTACTTC. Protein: CAVSSGDYEQYF.

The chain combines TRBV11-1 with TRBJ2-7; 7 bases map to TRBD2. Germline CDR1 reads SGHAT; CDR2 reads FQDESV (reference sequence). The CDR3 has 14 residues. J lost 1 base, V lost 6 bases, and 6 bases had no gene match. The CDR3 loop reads CASSHGRESYEQYF. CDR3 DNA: TGTGCCAGCAGTCATGGGCGGGAGTCCTACGAGCAGTACTTC. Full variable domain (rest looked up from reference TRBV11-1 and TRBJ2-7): EAEVAQSPRYKITEKSQAVAFWCDPISGHATLYWYRQILGQGPELLVQFQDESVVDDSQLPKDRFSAERLKGVDSTLKIQPAELGDSAMYLCASSHGRESYEQYFGPGTRLTVT.